This T cell receptor (beta chain) was sequenced during a study of blood T cell repertoires in COVID-19 (dated by TCRdb to the early 2020s). As for the study more broadly: Collaborator samples came from the United States, Italy and Spain and covered acute and convalescent phases of COVID-19. Where available, HLA class I and class II types were obtained from metadata supplied by the sample provider rather than from assay-based typing. The prospective study material was composed of cDNA or gDNA derived from T cells, B-cell-depleted T cells, or PBMCs. Samples were obtained from the ongoing ImmuneRACE study (first 160 participants) and from 950 to 1,500 subjects provided by 6 global collaborators. Deeply sampled blood TCRbeta repertoires from subjects exposed to, actively infected with, or recovered from COVID-19 were included in the dataset. Sample metadata almost always included a de-identified subject ID, COVID-19 status, age in years and sex. The repertoires were made available in a free public database intended to serve as a resource for research on the immune response to SARS-CoV-2.

General study outcomes and caveats: The amount of clinical and demographic metadata varied by source and participant and was provided uncurated.

The cysteine opens and the phenylalanine closes a CDR3 of 11 amino acids. Of the read, only the CDR3 DNA is kept; its 33 bases are in frame from base 1. CDR1 and CDR2 are read off the germline V gene (reference sequence) as LNHDA and SQIVND. V lost 5 bases and J lost 4 bases; the stretch between them is 5 bases long. The collaborating institutions used their own protocols to collect whole blood in K2EDTA tubes. Collaborator samples were shipped for TCRbeta analysis as frozen whole blood, isolated PBMCs, or DNA extracted from either sample type. As for this clone: Its antigen has not been determined. Nothing much larger sits one base from this clone, and base qualities are not available.

TCRbeta CDR3 regions were amplified from genomic DNA by means of the immunoSEQ Assay, a bias-controlled multiplex PCR. The original pipeline was this. The number of nucleated cells in each sample was estimated by amplification of reference gene primers within the assay. Sequence reads were collapsed and filtered to measure the absolute abundance of every unique TCRbeta CDR3 rearrangement. Productive Simpson clonality was computed per sample as the square root of Simpson's diversity index over productive rearrangements. TCRdb stores this immuneACCESS table with in-frame sequences only. Part of the clones is absent; in the studies checked, under half of the shortfall reflects unresolved V genes, and no reason is known for the rest. The DNA was the basis for D and trimming; V, J and clone size are from that table. The sample profile shows 70,000 or so clones; more than 70% of them were found once. Of the sample, 40% to 50% is held by the ten largest clones.

This clonotype was sampled from a human donor in a cohort sampled during active COVID-19. The rearranged chain carries TRBV19 and TRBJ2-5, with an unclear D gene assignment. Sequencing was performed on peripheral blood. The nucleotide sequence reads as follows: TGTGCCAGTAGTCCCGGAGAGACCCAGTACTTC. This is translated as CASSPGETQYF.